This TCR beta chain is drawn from a study of T cells after yellow fever vaccination. TCRdb re-derived calls from the 5' RACE reads in MiXCR, one entry per CDR3 protein. Among approximately 550,000 distinct CDR3 sequences listed, approximately 21% were seen once. The CDR3 totals 16 residues. CDR1 and CDR2 (germline): MNHNS, SASEGT. V was shortened by 8 bases and J by 5 bases, with 25 bases between the two germline ends. The starting material was PBMCs, obtained 15 days after the yellow fever booster vaccination. This chain uses TRBV6-1 with TRBJ2-7; D may correspond to TRBD1 or TRBD2 (5 bases each). The origin of this receptor is a man aged 25-45 years who received the YFV17D yellow fever vaccine. The CDR3 is CASGKSWGSPYHEQYF. The CDR3 DNA is TGTGCCAGCGGAAAGAGCTGGGGGAGCCCGTACCACGAGCAGTACTTC.